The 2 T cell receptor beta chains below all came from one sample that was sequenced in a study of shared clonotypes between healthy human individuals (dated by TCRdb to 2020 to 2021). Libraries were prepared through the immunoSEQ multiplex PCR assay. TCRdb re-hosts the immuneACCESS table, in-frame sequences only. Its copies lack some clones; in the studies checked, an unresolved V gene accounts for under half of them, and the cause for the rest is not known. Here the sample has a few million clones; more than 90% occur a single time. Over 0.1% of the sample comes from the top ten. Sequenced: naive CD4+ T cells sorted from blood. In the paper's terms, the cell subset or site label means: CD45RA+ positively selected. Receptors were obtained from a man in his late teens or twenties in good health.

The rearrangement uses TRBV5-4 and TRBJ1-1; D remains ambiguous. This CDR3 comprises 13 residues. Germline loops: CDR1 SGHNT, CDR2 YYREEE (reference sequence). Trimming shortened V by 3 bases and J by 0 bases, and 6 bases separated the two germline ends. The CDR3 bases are TGTGCCAGCAGCTCTTCGATGAACACTGAAGCTTTCTTT. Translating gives CASSSSMNTEAFF.

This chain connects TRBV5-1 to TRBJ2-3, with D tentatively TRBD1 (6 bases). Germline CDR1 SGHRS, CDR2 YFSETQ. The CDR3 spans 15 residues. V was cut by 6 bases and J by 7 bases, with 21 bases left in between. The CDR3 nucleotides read TGCGCCAGCACCCCGATTTCACAGGGTGGTAATACGCAGTATTTT. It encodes CASTPISQGGNTQYF.